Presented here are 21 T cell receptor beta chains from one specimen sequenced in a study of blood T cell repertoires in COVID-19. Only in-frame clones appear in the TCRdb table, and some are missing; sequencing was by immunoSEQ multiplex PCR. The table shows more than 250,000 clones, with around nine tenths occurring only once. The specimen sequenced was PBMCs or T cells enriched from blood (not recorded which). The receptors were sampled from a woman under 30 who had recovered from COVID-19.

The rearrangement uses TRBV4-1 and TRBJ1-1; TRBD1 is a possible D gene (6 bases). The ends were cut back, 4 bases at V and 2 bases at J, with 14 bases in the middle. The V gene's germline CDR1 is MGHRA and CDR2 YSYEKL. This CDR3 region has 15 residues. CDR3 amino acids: CASSPFGQTNTEAFF. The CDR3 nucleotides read TGCGCCAGCAGCCCATTCGGACAGACAAACACTGAAGCTTTCTTT.

Written as DNA, the CDR3 is TGTGCCAGCAGCTTGCCAGCGGGACAGGGATACTATGGCTACACCTTC. Protein product: CASSLPAGQGYYGYTF. The chain combines TRBV5-6 with TRBJ1-2; 9 positions match TRBD1. The CDR3 sequence is 16 residues long. With 1 base clipped from V and 3 bases from J, the junction kept 7 bases outside the gene matches. Germline CDR1 SGHDT, CDR2 YYEEEE.

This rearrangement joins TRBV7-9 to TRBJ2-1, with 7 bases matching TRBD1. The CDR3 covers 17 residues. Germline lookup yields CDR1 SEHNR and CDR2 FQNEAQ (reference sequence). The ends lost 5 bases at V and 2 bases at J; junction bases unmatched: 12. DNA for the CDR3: TGTGCCAGCAGCCCCGGACCGGACAGGTTGACCTACAATGAGCAGTTCTTC. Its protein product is CASSPGPDRLTYNEQFF.

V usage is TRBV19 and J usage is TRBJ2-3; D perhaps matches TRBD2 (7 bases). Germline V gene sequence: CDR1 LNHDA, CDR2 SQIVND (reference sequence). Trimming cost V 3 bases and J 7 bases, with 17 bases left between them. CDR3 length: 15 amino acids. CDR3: CASSMGGRDLYTQYF. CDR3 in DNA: TGTGCCAGTAGTATGGGGGGGCGCGATCTCTATACGCAGTATTTT. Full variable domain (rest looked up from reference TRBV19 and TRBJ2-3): DGGITQSPKYLFRKEGQNVTLSCEQNLNHDAMYWYRQDPGQGLRLIYYSQIVNDFQKGDIAEGYSVSREKKESFPLTVTSAQKNPTAFYLCASSMGGRDLYTQYFGPGTRLTVL.

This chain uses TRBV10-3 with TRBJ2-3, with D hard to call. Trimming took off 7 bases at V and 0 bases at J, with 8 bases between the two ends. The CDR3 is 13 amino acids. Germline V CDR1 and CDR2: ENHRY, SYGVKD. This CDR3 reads CAITKSSTDTQYF. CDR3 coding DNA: TGTGCCATCACCAAAAGCAGCACAGATACGCAGTATTTT.

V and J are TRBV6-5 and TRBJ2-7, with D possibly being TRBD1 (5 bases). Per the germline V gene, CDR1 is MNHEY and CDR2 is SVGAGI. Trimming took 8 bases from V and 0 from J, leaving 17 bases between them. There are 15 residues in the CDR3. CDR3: CASGRSRVSSYEQYF. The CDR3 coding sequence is TGTGCCAGCGGAAGGAGCAGGGTAAGCTCCTACGAGCAGTACTTC.

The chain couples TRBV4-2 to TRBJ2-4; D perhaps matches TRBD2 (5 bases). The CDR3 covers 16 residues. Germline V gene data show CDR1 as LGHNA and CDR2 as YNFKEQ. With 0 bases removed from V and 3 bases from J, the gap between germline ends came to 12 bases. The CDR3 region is CASSQDGGLVKNIQYF. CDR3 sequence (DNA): TGTGCCAGCAGCCAAGATGGAGGCTTGGTCAAAAACATTCAGTACTTC.

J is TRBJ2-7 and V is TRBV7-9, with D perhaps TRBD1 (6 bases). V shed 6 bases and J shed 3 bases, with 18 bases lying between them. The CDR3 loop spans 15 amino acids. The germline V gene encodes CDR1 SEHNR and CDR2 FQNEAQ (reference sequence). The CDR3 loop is CASSLWVRGIYEQYF. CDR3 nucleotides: TGTGCCAGCAGTCTATGGGTGAGGGGGATCTACGAGCAGTACTTC.

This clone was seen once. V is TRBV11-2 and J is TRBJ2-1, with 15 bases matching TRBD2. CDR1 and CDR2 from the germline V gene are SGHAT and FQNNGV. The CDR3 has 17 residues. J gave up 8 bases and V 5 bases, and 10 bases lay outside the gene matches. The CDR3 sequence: CASSRGLAGGPFDEQFF. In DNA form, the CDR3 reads TGTGCCAGCAGCCGTGGACTAGCGGGAGGGCCTTTCGATGAGCAGTTCTTC.

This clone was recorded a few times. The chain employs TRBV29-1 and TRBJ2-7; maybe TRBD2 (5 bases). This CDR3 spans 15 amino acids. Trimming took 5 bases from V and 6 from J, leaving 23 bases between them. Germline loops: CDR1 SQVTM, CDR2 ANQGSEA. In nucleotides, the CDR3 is TGCAGCGTTAACGCGTTCGGGGAGCCCTGGTCCGAGCAGTACTTC. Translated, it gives CSVNAFGEPWSEQYF.

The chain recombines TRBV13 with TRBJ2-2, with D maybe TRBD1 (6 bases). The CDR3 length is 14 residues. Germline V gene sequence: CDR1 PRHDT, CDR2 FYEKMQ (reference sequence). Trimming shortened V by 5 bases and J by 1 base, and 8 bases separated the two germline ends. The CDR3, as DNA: TGTGCCAGCAGCATGACAGGGAACACCGGGGAGCTGTTTTTT. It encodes CASSMTGNTGELFF.

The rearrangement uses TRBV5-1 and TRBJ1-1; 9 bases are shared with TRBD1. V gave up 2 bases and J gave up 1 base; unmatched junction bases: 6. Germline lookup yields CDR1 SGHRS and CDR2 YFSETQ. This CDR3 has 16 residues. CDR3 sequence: CASSFGQGNPNTEAFF. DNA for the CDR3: TGCGCCAGCAGCTTTGGACAGGGGAATCCGAACACTGAAGCTTTCTTT.

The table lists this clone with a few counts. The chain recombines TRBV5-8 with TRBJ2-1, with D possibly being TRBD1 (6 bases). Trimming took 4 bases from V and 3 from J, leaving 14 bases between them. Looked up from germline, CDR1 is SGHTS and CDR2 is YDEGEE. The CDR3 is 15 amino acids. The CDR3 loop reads CASSDQGFLYNEQFF. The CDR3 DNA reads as TGTGCCAGCAGCGACCAGGGGTTCCTCTACAATGAGCAGTTCTTC.

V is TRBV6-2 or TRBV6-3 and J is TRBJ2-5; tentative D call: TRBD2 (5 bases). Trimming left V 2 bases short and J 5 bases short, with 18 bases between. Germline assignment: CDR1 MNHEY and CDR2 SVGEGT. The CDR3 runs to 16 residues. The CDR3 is CASSYLGGNSVETQYF. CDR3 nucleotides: TGTGCCAGCAGTTACCTAGGAGGAAATAGCGTGGAGACCCAGTACTTC.

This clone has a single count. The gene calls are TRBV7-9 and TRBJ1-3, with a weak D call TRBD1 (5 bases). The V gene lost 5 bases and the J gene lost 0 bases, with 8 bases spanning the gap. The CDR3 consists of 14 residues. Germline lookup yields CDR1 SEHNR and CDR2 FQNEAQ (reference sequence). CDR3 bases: TGTGCCAGCAGCGCAGGGATCTCTGGAAACACCATATATTTT. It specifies CASSAGISGNTIYF.

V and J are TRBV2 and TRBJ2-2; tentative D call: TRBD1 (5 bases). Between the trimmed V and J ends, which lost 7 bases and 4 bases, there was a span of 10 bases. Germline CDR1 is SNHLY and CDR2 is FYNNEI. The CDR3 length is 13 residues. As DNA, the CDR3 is TGTGCCAGCAATACCGACAGCACCGGGGAGCTGTTTTTT. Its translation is CASNTDSTGELFF.

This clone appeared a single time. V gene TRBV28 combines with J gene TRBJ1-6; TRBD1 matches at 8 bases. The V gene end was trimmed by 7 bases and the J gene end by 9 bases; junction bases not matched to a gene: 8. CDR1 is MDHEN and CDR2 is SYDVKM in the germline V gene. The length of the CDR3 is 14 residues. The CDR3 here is CASNMDREGSPLHF. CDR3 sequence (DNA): TGTGCCAGCAATATGGACAGGGAGGGTTCACCCCTCCACTTT.

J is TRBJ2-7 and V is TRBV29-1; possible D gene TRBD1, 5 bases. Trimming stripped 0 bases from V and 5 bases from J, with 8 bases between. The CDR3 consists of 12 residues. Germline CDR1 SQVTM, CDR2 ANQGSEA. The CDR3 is CSVEEAGHEQYF. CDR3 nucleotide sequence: TGCAGCGTTGAAGAGGCAGGGCACGAGCAGTACTTC.

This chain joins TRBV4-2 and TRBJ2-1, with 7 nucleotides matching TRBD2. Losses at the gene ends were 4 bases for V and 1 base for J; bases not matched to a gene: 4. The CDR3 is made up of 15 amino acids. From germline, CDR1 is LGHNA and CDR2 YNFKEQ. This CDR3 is CASSPRERSYNEQFF. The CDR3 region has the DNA TGTGCCAGCAGCCCGCGGGAGAGGTCCTACAATGAGCAGTTCTTC.

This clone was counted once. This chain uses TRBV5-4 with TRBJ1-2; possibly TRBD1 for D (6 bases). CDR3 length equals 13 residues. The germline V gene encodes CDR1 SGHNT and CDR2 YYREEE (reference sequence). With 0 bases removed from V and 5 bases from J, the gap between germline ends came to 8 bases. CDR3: CASSLDREYGYTF. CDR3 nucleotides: TGTGCCAGCAGCTTGGACAGGGAGTATGGCTACACCTTC. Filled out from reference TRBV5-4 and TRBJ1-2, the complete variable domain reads ETGVTQSPTHLIKTRGQQVTLRCSSQSGHNTVSWYQQALGQGPQFIFQYYREEENGRGNFPPRFSGLQFPNYSSELNVNALELDDSALYLCASSLDREYGYTFGSGTRLTVV.

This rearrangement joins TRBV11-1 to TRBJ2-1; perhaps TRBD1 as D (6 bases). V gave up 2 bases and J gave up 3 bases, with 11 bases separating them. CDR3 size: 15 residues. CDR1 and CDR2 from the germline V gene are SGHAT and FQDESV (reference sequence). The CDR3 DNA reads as TGTGCCAGCAGCTTATCCGGGACACGCTACAATGAGCAGTTCTTC. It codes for CASSLSGTRYNEQFF.